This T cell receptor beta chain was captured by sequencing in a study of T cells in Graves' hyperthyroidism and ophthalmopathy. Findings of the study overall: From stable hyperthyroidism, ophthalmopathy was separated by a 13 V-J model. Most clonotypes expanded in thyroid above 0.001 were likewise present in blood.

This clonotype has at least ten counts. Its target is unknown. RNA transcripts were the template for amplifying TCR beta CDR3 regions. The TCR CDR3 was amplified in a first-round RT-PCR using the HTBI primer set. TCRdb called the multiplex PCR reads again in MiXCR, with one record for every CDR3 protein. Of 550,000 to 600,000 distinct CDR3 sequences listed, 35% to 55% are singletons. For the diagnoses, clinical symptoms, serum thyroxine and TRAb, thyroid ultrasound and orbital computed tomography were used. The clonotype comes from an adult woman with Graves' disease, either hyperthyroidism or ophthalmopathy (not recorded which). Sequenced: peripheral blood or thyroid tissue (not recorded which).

CDR3 in amino acids: CASGVQETQYF. The CDR3 DNA sequence: TGTGCCAGCGGGGTCCAAGAGACCCAGTACTTC. The rearrangement links TRBV2 to TRBJ2-5; no firm D call. This CDR3 spans 11 amino acids. V was clipped by 8 bases and J by 1 base, with 5 bases between them. Germline loops: CDR1 SNHLY, CDR2 FYNNEI.